The 27 T cell receptor beta chains in this list originate from one sample, sequenced in a study of blood T cell repertoires in COVID-19. Using immunoSEQ multiplex PCR, the repertoire was profiled, and TCRdb retains in-frame clones only, with some absent. There are about 170,000 clones in the sample; around 89% occur only once, and around 2.1% lies in the top ten. The sample comprised peripheral blood. The source of these receptors is a man in his fifties or sixties who had recovered from COVID-19.

J is TRBJ2-1 and V is TRBV6-4, with 15 bases aligning to TRBD2. V shed 3 bases and J 12 bases; nucleotides not matched to a gene: 9. Germline assignment: CDR1 MRHNA and CDR2 SNTAGT. This CDR3 spans 16 amino acids. CDR3 amino acids: CASSETGTSGGRRQFF. DNA for the CDR3: TGTGCCAGCAGTGAAACCGGGACTAGCGGGGGGAGGCGGCAGTTCTTC.

The chain has TRBV11-2 and TRBJ2-7, with TRBD1 matching over 8 bases. Germline V gene lookup returns CDR1 SGHAT and CDR2 FQNNGV. This CDR3 has 13 residues. The V and J ends lost 5 bases and 6 bases, in that order; junction bases with no gene match: 6. The CDR3 protein is CASSQTGGGEQYF. CDR3 bases: TGTGCCAGCAGCCAAACAGGGGGAGGCGAGCAGTACTTC. The complete variable domain, with remaining parts taken from reference TRBV11-2 and TRBJ2-7, reads EAGVAQSPRYKIIEKRQSVAFWCNPISGHATLYWYQQILGQGPKLLIQFQNNGVVDDSQLPKDRFSAERLKGVDSTLKIQPAKLEDSAVYLCASSQTGGGEQYFGPGTRLTVT.

The rearrangement joins TRBV14 to TRBJ2-2; unclear D gene. Trimming removed 3 bases from V and 5 bases from J, with 7 bases in between. Looked up from germline, CDR1 is SGHDN and CDR2 is FVKESK. CDR3 size: 13 residues. The CDR3 loop is CASSHLRTGELFF. CDR3 nucleotide sequence: TGTGCCAGCAGCCACCTTAGAACCGGGGAGCTGTTTTTT. The whole variable domain, filled in from reference TRBV14 and TRBJ2-2, reads EAGVTQFPSHSVIEKGQTVTLRCDPISGHDNLYWYRRVMGKEIKFLLHFVKESKQDESGMPNNRFLAERTGGTYSTLKVQPAELEDSGVYFCASSHLRTGELFFGEGSRLTVL.

The J gene is TRBJ1-2, the V gene TRBV19; tentatively, D is TRBD1 (6 bases). The germline gives CDR1 LNHDA, CDR2 SQIVND (reference sequence). The CDR3 spans 14 residues. V dropped 7 bases and J dropped 3 bases, with 15 bases sitting between them. In nucleotides, the CDR3 is TGTGCCAGTAACAATAGGGACATCGACTATGGCTACACCTTC. This sequence encodes CASNNRDIDYGYTF.

This chain connects TRBV4-3 to TRBJ1-1, with D perhaps matching TRBD1 (5 bases). This CDR3 comprises 16 residues. Germline V CDR1 and CDR2: LGHNA, YSLEER. V was clipped by 3 bases and J by 6 bases, with 20 bases between them. The DNA for the CDR3 is TGCGCCAGCAGCCATGGCCCCCGGGGGAGAGGGCCTGAAGCTTTCTTT. It translates to CASSHGPRGRGPEAFF.

This chain uses TRBV3-1 (or the pseudogene TRBV3-2) with TRBJ2-5; 7 bases are a match to TRBD2. With 2 bases clipped from V and 4 bases from J, the junction kept 7 bases outside the gene matches. The CDR3 is 15 residues long. Germline V lookup: CDR1 LGHDT, CDR2 YNNKEL (reference sequence). CDR3 protein: CASSQRSGEGETQYF. DNA of the CDR3: TGTGCCAGCAGCCAAAGGAGCGGGGAGGGAGAGACCCAGTACTTC.

The CDR3 is CASISGHDTEAFF. The DNA for the CDR3 is TGTGCCAGTATTTCAGGGCACGACACTGAAGCTTTCTTT. This rearrangement joins TRBV19 to TRBJ1-1; TRBD1 might be the D (5 bases). The CDR3 has 13 amino acids. V was cut by 7 bases and J by 3 bases, with 12 bases left in between. Per germline, CDR1 LNHDA and CDR2 SQIVND (reference sequence).

As to this clone: The sample has other DNA sequences that encode this CDR3 too. V and J are TRBV9 and TRBJ2-1, with 13 bases identical to TRBD2. Losses at the gene ends were 5 bases for V and 5 bases for J; bases not matched to a gene: 4. This CDR3 is 15 amino acids long. Germline V gene data show CDR1 as SGDLS and CDR2 as YYNGEE. The CDR3 DNA follows: TGTGCCAGCAGTGCCGGACTAGCGGGAGACAATGAGCAGTTCTTC. Its translation is CASSAGLAGDNEQFF. Looking up the rest from reference TRBV9 and TRBJ2-1 gives the full variable domain: DSGVTQTPKHLITATGQRVTLRCSPRSGDLSVYWYQQSLDQGLQFLIQYYNGEERAKGNILERFSAQQFPDLHSELNLSSLELGDSALYFCASSAGLAGDNEQFFGPGTRLTVL.

V and J are TRBV11-2 and TRBJ1-1; TRBD1 is a possible D gene (5 bases). Germline CDR1 is SGHAT and CDR2 is FQNNGV. Between the trimmed V and J ends, which lost 2 bases and 4 bases, there was a span of 17 bases. The CDR3 runs 16 residues. CDR3 coding DNA: TGTGCCAGCAGCTTACGGGCAAGGGGCGGGAGCACTGAAGCTTTCTTT. Its protein product is CASSLRARGGSTEAFF.

The J gene is TRBJ2-3, the V gene TRBV7-2, with a weak D call TRBD2 (6 bases). The length of the CDR3 is 14 residues. Germline V gene lookup returns CDR1 SGHTA and CDR2 FQGNSA. V was shortened by 10 bases and J by 3 bases, with 17 bases between the two germline ends. CDR3 protein: CATRVGGGTDTQYF. The CDR3 nucleotides read TGTGCCACCCGGGTGGGGGGAGGAACAGATACGCAGTATTTT.

The chain uses TRBV19 and TRBJ1-4; TRBD1 might be the D (6 bases). V lost 4 bases, J lost 3 bases, and 12 bases lay in between. This CDR3 contains 15 residues. Germline V gene data show CDR1 as LNHDA and CDR2 as SQIVND (reference sequence). Written as DNA, the CDR3 is TGTGCCAGTAGTAAGCCCAGGGGACCTAATGAAAAACTGTTTTTT. Its translation: CASSKPRGPNEKLFF.

V and J are TRBV11-2 and TRBJ2-3; no firm D call. The V gene lost 1 base and the J gene lost 1 base, with 3 bases spanning the gap. Germline lookup yields CDR1 SGHAT and CDR2 FQNNGV. The CDR3 is made up of 13 amino acids. The chain's CDR3 is CASSLAGTDTQYF. Here the CDR3 DNA reads TGTGCCAGCAGCTTAGCAGGCACAGATACGCAGTATTTT.

The chain uses TRBV7-2 and TRBJ2-7; D possibly corresponds to TRBD2 (7 bases). Germline values: CDR1 SGHTA, CDR2 FQGNSA. The germline V and J ends were trimmed by 5 bases and 3 bases, with 11 bases remaining between them. This CDR3 is built from 13 residues. The CDR3 loop reads CASSRGAGYEQYF. In nucleotides, the CDR3 is TGTGCCAGCAGCCGGGGGGCCGGCTACGAGCAGTACTTC.

The chain joins TRBV7-9 to TRBJ1-4, with a possible D match to TRBD1 (5 bases). Trimming took off 0 bases at V and 0 bases at J, with 8 bases between the two ends. CDR3 length: 16 residues. The germline gives CDR1 SEHNR, CDR2 FQNEAQ (reference sequence). CDR3 in amino acids: CASSLAGGATNEKLFF. The CDR3 region has the DNA TGTGCCAGCAGCTTAGCGGGGGGTGCAACTAATGAAAAACTGTTTTTT.

The chain links TRBV2 to TRBJ1-1; D unresolved. Trimming took off 4 bases at V and 5 bases at J, with 14 bases between the two ends. The germline CDR1 and CDR2 sequences are SNHLY and FYNNEI. The CDR3 contains 14 residues. The CDR3 is CASSVGLVGTEAFF. DNA of the CDR3: TGTGCCAGCAGTGTTGGACTTGTGGGGACTGAAGCTTTCTTT.

The V gene is TRBV12-3 or TRBV12-4, the J gene TRBJ2-4; a possible D gene is TRBD2 (6 bases). The CDR3 is 11 amino acids. Trimming took off 6 bases at V and 12 bases at J, with 12 bases between the two ends. The CDR3 sequence: CASSRGLPQYF. CDR3 DNA: TGTGCCAGCAGCCGGGGACTCCCTCAGTACTTC.

The count of this clone is one. CDR3 coding DNA: TGCGCCAGCAGCCCCGGACAGGGGGGTTCCGATAAGCCCCAGCATTTT. Translated: CASSPGQGGSDKPQHF. The genes are TRBV4-1 and TRBJ1-5; 10 nucleotides match TRBD1. The CDR3 has 16 amino acids. The V and J ends lost 4 bases and 8 bases, in that order; junction bases with no gene match: 11. Germline V lookup: CDR1 MGHRA, CDR2 YSYEKL.

This chain uses TRBV7-2 with TRBJ2-5; 9 nucleotides align to TRBD2. Germline V gives CDR1 SGHTA, CDR2 FQGNSA. The CDR3 runs to 16 residues. The ends lost 3 bases at V and 2 bases at J; junction bases unmatched: 7. As DNA, the CDR3 is TGTGCCAGCAGCTTTTTGGCTAGCGGGATGCAAGAGACCCAGTACTTC. Translation gives CASSFLASGMQETQYF.

The V gene is TRBV24-1, the J gene TRBJ2-3; 15 bases agree with TRBD2. CDR1 and CDR2 from the germline V gene are KGHDR and SFDVKD. The CDR3 totals 18 residues. V trimming: 9 bases; J trimming: 1 base; junction bases outside the gene matches: 10. CDR3 loop: CATAGLAGGFNRTDTQYF. The CDR3 DNA sequence: TGTGCCACCGCGGGACTAGCGGGGGGATTCAATCGCACAGATACGCAGTATTTT.

The gene calls are TRBV7-8 and TRBJ2-7; D possibly corresponds to TRBD1 (6 bases). The V end lost 2 bases, the J end lost 2 bases, and 13 bases lay between the germline ends. Germline V lookup: CDR1 SGHVS, CDR2 FQNEAQ. The CDR3 has 15 residues. The CDR3 reads CASSLTDSLPYEQYF. The DNA of the CDR3 is TGTGCCAGCAGCTTAACGGACAGCCTACCCTACGAGCAGTACTTC. Filled out from reference TRBV7-8 and TRBJ2-7, the complete variable domain reads GAGVSQSPRYKVAKRGQDVALRCDPISGHVSLFWYQQALGQGPEFLTYFQNEAQLDKSGLPSDRFFAERPEGSVSTLKIQRTQQEDSAVYLCASSLTDSLPYEQYFGPGTRLTVT.

This clone came up once. This chain connects TRBV5-4 to TRBJ2-7; 8 bases align to TRBD1. Germline CDR1 reads SGHNT; CDR2 reads YYREEE (reference sequence). V gave up 0 bases and J gave up 2 bases; unmatched junction bases: 1. The CDR3 extends over 14 amino acids. The CDR3, as DNA: TGTGCCAGCAGCTTGGGGGACAGGACCTACGAGCAGTACTTC. The encoded protein is CASSLGDRTYEQYF.

V is TRBV19 and J is TRBJ2-5, with D perhaps matching TRBD2 (6 bases). The germline V and J ends were trimmed by 3 bases and 4 bases, with 9 bases remaining between them. The germline gives CDR1 LNHDA, CDR2 SQIVND (reference sequence). There are 13 residues in the CDR3. The DNA for the CDR3 is TGTGCCAGTAGTATGGGGGGAGGAGAGACCCAGTACTTC. Protein: CASSMGGGETQYF.

The chain joins TRBV6-5 to TRBJ1-5; 8 nucleotides agree with TRBD1. CDR3 length: 14 amino acids. V lost 5 bases, J lost 5 bases, and 5 bases stayed unmatched. Germline V CDR1 and CDR2: MNHEY, SVGAGI. The CDR3 bases are TGTGCCAGCAGTCGCCAGGGGGCGGATCAGCCCCAGCATTTT. Amino acid sequence: CASSRQGADQPQHF.

This chain links TRBV9 with TRBJ1-6; 9 nucleotides line up with TRBD1. After removal of 4 bases from V and 4 bases from J, the junction contained 3 bases not matched to a gene. CDR3 length: 15 residues. CDR1 is SGDLS, CDR2 YYNGEE, per germline. This CDR3 is CASSPDRGYNSPLHF. CDR3 coding DNA: TGTGCCAGCAGCCCGGACAGGGGTTATAATTCACCCCTCCACTTT. Looking up the rest from reference TRBV9 and TRBJ1-6 gives the full variable domain: DSGVTQTPKHLITATGQRVTLRCSPRSGDLSVYWYQQSLDQGLQFLIQYYNGEERAKGNILERFSAQQFPDLHSELNLSSLELGDSALYFCASSPDRGYNSPLHFGNGTRLTVT.

The rearrangement joins TRBV5-1 to TRBJ1-4; D ambiguous. Germline CDR1 reads SGHRS; CDR2 reads YFSETQ. This CDR3 spans 12 amino acids. The germline V and J ends were trimmed by 0 bases and 7 bases, with 4 bases remaining between them. The CDR3 reads CASSLVGEKLFF. The CDR3 DNA reads TGCGCCAGCAGCTTGGTCGGTGAAAAACTGTTTTTT.

The chain has TRBV11-2 and TRBJ1-2, with 9 bases matching TRBD1. V shed 5 bases, J shed 5 bases, and the junction held 9 bases outside the gene matches. The CDR3 is 15 residues long. The V gene's germline CDR1 is SGHAT and CDR2 FQNNGV. Here the CDR3 reads CASSPGQGRSYGYTF. The DNA of the CDR3 is TGTGCCAGCAGCCCAGGACAGGGGAGAAGTTATGGCTACACCTTC. The full variable domain, rest sourced from reference TRBV11-2 and TRBJ1-2, is EAGVAQSPRYKIIEKRQSVAFWCNPISGHATLYWYQQILGQGPKLLIQFQNNGVVDDSQLPKDRFSAERLKGVDSTLKIQPAKLEDSAVYLCASSPGQGRSYGYTFGSGTRLTVV.

The chain joins TRBV9 to TRBJ1-5, with a possible D match to TRBD1 (6 bases). This CDR3 is 14 amino acids long. V was cut by 3 bases and J by 5 bases, with 12 bases left in between. Germline V gene data show CDR1 as SGDLS and CDR2 as YYNGEE. The CDR3 protein is CASSEGGYHQPQHF. CDR3 nucleotides: TGTGCCAGCAGCGAGGGGGGGTACCATCAGCCCCAGCATTTT.